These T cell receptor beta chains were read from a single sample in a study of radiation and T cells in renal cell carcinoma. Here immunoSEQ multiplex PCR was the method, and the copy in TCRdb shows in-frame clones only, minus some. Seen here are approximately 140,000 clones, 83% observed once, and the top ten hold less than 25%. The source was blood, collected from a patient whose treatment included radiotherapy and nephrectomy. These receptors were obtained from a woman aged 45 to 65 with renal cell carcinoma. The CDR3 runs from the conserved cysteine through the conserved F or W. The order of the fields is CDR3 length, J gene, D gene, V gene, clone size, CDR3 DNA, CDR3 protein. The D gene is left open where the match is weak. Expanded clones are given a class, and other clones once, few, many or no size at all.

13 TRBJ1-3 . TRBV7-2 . TGTGCCAGCAGCGGAAGAGGTGGAAACACCATATATTTT CASSGRGGNTIYF
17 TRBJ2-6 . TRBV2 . TGTGTCCGCCGTAAACGGCCTGGGCAGTCTGGGGCCAACGTCCTGACTTTC CVRRKRPGQSGANVLTF
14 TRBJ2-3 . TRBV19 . TGTGCCACCGCAACGCGATATGGAATGGATACGCAGTATTTT CATATRYGMDTQYF
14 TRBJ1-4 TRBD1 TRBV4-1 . TGCGCCAGCAGCCGACAGGGATCGAGTGAAAAACTGTTTTTT CASSRQGSSEKLFF
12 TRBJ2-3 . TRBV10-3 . TGTGCCATCAGTCCGCAAGCCGATACGCAGTATTTT CAISPQADTQYF
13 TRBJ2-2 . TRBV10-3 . TGTGCCATCCAAGACAGGAACACCGGGGAGCTGTTTTTT CAIQDRNTGELFF
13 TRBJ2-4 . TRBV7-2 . TGTGCCAGCAGCGGGGAGCCCGGACCCATTCAGTACTTC CASSGEPGPIQYF
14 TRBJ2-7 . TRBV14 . TGTGCCAGCAGCCGGTTTACTACCCCCTACGAGCAGTACTTC CASSRFTTPYEQYF
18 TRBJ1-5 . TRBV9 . TGTGCCAGCAGCGTAGCACTAAGGCAAGGGGCAGATAATCAGCCCCAGCATTTT CASSVALRQGADNQPQHF
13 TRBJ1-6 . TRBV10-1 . TGCGCCAGCAGTGAGGACGGGGATTCACCCCTCCACTTT CASSEDGDSPLHF
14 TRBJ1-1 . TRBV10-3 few TGTGCCGTCACCGACAGCCGGCTGAACACTGAAGCTTTCTTT CAVTDSRLNTEAFF
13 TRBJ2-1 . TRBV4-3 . TGCGCCAGCAGCCAAGATCATCTATATGAGCAGTTCTTC CASSQDHLYEQFF
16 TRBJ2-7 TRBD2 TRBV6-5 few TGTGCCAGCAGTTACGGGCGTAGCCTAGCGGGAAGGAAGCAGTACTTC CASSYGRSLAGRKQYF
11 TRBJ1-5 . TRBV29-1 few TGCAGCGTTGGAGACACGCAGCCCCAGCATTTT CSVGDTQPQHF
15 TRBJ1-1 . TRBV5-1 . TGCGCCAGCAGCTCTTCGCCGGGAATGAACACTGAAGCTTTCTTT CASSSSPGMNTEAFF